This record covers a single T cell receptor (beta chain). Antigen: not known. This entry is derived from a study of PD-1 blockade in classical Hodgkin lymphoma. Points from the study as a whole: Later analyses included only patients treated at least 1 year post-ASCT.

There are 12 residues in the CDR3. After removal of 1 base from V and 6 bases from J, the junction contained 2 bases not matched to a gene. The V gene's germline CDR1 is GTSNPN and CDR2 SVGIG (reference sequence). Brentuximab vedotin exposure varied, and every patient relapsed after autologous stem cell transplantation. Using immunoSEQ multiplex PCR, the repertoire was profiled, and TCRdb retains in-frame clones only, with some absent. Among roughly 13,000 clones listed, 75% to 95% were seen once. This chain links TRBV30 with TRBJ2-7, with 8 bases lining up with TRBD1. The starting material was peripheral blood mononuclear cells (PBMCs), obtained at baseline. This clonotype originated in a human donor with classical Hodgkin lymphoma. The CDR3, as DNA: TGTGCCTGGAGTGAAACAGGGGGCGAGCAGTACTTC. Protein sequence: CAWSETGGEQYF.